This T cell receptor beta chain was profiled in a study of cytotoxic CD8 clonotypes in ibrutinib-treated CLL. Comments on this clone: The antigen is unknown.

Study-wide points: Relative to age-matched healthy donors, clonality at baseline was higher, and it tracked circulating CD8+ T-cell counts. Public clonotypes showed up rarely, and on treatment they shrank or held steady.

Genomic DNA (roughly 2 micrograms) was obtained from cryopreserved PBMCs for construction of TCR beta libraries. CDR3 size: 15 residues. Trimming left V 4 bases short and J 3 bases short, with 15 bases between. Germline lookup yields CDR1 SGHRS and CDR2 YFSETQ. Here immunoSEQ multiplex PCR was the method, and the copy in TCRdb shows in-frame clones only, minus some. Of 300,000 to 400,000 clones listed, about 61% were seen once; the top ten hold 6.3%. The chain carries TRBV5-1 and TRBJ2-3, with D maybe TRBD2 (6 bases). This clonotype was obtained from a human donor with chronic lymphocytic leukemia. Material: PBMCs, obtained after 36 months of ibrutinib treatment. This chain's CDR3 is CASSGLTSSTDTQYF. The CDR3 bases are TGCGCCAGCAGCGGTTTAACTAGCAGTACAGATACGCAGTATTTT.